This T cell receptor (beta chain) came from a study of sequential checkpoint blockade in melanoma. Study background: TCRbeta immunosequencing was performed on DNA from roughly 90 pretreatment melanoma tumor samples.

Some clones are missing from TCRdb's copy, which holds only in-frame ones; the method was immunoSEQ multiplex PCR. The repertoire holds about 2,900 clones, with roughly 30% as singletons. The treatment: randomized to nivolumab then ipilimumab (arm A) or the reverse (arm B). The CDR3 contains 12 residues. Germline-derived CDR1 and CDR2 are SQVTM and ANQGSEA. V trimming: 7 bases; J trimming: 2 bases; junction bases outside the gene matches: 3. The material was tumor tissue (inferred from file names), obtained from a patient given nivolumab and ipilimumab in sequence. The sequence derives from a human donor with melanoma. The V gene is TRBV29-1, the J gene TRBJ2-5; 8 positions match TRBD2. The CDR3 loop is CSGGGGQETQYF. For the CDR3, the DNA is TGCAGCGGTGGCGGGGGGCAAGAGACCCAGTACTTC. Complete variable domain (other parts from reference TRBV29-1 and TRBJ2-5): SAVISQKPSRDICQRGTSLTIQCQVDSQVTMMFWYRQQPGQSLTLIATANQGSEATYESGFVIDKFPISRPNLTFSTLTVSNMSPEDSSIYLCSGGGGQETQYFGPGTRLLVL.